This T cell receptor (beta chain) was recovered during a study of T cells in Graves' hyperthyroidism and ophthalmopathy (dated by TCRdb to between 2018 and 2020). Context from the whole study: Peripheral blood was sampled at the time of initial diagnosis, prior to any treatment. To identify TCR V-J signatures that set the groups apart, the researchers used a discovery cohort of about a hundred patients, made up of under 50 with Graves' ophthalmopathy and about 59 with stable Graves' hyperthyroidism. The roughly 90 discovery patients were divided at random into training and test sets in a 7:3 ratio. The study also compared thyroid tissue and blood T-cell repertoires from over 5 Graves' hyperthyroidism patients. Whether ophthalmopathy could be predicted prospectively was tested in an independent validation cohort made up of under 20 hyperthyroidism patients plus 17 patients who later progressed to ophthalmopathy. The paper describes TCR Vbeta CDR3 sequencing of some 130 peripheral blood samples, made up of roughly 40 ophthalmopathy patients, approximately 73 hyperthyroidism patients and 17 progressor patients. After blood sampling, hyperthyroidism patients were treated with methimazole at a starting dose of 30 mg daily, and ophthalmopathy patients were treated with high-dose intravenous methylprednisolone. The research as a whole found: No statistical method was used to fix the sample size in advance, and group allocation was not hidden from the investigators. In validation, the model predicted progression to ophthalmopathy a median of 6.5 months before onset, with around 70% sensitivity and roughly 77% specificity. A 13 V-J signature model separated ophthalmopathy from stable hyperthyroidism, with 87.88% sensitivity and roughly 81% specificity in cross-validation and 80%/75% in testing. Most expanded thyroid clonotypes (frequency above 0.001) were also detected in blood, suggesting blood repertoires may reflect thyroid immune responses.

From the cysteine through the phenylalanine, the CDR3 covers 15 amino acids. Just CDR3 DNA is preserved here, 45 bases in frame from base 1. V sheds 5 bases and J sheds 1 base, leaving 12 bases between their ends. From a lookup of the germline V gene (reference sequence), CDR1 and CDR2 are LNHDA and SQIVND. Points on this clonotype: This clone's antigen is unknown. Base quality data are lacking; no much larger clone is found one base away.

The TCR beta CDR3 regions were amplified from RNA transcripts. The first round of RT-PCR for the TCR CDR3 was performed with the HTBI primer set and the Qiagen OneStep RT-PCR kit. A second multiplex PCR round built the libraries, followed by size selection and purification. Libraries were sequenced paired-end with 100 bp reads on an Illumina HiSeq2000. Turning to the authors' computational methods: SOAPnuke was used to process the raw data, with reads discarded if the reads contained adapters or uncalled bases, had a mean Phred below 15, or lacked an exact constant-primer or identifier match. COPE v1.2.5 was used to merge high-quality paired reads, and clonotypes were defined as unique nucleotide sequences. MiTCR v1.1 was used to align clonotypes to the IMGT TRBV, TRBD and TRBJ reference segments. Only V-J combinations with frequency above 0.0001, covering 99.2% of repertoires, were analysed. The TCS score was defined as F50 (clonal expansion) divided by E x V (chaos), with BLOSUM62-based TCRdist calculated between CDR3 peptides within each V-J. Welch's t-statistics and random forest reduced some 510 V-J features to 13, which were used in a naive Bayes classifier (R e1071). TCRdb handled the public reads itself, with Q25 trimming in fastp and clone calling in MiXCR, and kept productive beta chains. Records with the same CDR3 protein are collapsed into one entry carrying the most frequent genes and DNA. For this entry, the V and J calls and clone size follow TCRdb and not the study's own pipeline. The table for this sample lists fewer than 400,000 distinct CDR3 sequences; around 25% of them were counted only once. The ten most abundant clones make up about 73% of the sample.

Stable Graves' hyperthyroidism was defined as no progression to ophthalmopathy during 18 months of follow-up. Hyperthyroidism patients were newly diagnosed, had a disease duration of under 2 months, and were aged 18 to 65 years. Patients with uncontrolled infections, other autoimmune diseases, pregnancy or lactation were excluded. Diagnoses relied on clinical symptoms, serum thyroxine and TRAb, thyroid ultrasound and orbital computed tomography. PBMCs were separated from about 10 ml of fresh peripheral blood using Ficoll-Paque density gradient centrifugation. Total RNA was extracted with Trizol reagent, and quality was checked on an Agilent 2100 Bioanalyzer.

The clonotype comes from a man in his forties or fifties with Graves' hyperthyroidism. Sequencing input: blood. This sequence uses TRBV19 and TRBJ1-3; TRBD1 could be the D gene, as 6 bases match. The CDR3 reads CASSWAGDSGNTIYF. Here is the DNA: TGTGCCAGTAGTTGGGCAGGGGATTCTGGAAACACCATATATTTT. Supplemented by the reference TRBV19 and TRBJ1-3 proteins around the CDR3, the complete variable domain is DGGITQSPKYLFRKEGQNVTLSCEQNLNHDAMYWYRQDPGQGLRLIYYSQIVNDFQKGDIAEGYSVSREKKESFPLTVTSAQKNPTAFYLCASSWAGDSGNTIYFGEGSWLTVV.